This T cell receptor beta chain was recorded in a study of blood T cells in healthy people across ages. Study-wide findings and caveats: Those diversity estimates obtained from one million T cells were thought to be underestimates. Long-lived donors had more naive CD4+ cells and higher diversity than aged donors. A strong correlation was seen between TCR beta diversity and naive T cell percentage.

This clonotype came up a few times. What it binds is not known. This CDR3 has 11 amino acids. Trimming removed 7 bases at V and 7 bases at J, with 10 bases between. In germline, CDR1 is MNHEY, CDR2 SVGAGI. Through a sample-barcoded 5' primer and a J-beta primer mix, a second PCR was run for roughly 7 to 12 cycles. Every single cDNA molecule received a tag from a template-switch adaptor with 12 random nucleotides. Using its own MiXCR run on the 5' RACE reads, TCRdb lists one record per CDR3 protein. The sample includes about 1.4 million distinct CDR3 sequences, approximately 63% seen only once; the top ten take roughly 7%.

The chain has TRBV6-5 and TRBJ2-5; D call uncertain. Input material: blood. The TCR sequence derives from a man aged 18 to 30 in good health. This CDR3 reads CASNGPGTQYF. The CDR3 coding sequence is TGTGCCAGCAATGGGCCGGGGACCCAGTACTTC.